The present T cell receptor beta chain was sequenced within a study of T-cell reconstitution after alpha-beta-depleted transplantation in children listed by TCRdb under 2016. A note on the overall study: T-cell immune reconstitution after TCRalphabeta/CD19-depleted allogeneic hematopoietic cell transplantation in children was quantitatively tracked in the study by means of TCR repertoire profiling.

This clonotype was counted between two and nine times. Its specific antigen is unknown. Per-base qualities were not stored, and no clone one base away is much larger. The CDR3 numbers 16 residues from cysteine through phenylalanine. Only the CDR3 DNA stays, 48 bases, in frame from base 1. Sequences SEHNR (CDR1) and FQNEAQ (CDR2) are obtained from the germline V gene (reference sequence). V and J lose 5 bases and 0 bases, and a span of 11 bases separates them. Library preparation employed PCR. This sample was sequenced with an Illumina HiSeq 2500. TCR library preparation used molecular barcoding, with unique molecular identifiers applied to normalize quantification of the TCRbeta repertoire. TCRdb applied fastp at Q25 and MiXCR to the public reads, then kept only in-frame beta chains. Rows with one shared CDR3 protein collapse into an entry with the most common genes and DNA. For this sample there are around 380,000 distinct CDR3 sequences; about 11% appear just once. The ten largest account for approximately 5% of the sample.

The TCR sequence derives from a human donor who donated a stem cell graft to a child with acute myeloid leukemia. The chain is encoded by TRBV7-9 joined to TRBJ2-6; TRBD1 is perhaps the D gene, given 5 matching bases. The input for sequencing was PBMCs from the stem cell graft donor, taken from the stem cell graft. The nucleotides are TGTGCCAGCAGCCATCCACAGGACTCTGGGGCCAACGTCCTGACTTTC. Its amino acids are CASSHPQDSGANVLTF.